The 29 T cell receptor beta chains below all came from one sample that was sequenced in a study of molecular identifiers for immune sequencing clone quantification. TCRdb processed the PCR reads anew with MiXCR; each CDR3 protein has one entry. The sample consists of about 320,000 distinct CDR3 sequences, over 20% of them appearing once. Material: naive CD8+ T cells from blood, with Jurkat cell RNA spiked in. Subset here: FACS-sorted CD8+CD4-CCR7+CD45RA+ naive T cells. These receptor sequences come from a human donor in good health. Some libraries in this study had Jurkat cell RNA spiked in.

The chain carries TRBV4-3 and TRBJ1-4; D not certain. The germline gives CDR1 LGHNA, CDR2 YSLEER. Trimming removed 4 bases from V and 5 bases from J, with 11 bases in between. The CDR3 loop spans 14 amino acids. CDR3 DNA sequence: TGCGCCAGCAGCCCGGTCCGCCAGAATGAAAAACTGTTTTTT. Translating it yields CASSPVRQNEKLFF.

The table lists this clonotype with a few counts. This chain joins TRBV5-6 and TRBJ2-3; 9 positions agree with TRBD2. Trimming removed 4 bases from V and 4 bases from J; junction bases left unmatched: 4. The CDR3 sequence is 14 residues long. CDR1 and CDR2 (germline): SGHDT, YYEEEE. CDR3 sequence (DNA): TGTGCCAGCAGCATGGGACTAGCCCCAGATACGCAGTATTTT. This gives the protein CASSMGLAPDTQYF.

V is TRBV5-6 and J is TRBJ2-7, with D maybe TRBD2 (6 bases). The V and J ends lost 1 base and 2 bases respectively, with 16 bases between them. Germline-derived CDR1 and CDR2 are SGHDT and YYEEEE. The CDR3 contains 16 residues. CDR3 residues: CASSLLGPCGTYEQYF. As DNA, the CDR3 is TGTGCCAGCAGCTTGCTTGGGCCCTGCGGGACCTACGAGCAGTACTTC.

A few counts support this clonotype. The chain carries TRBV27 and TRBJ2-7; D assignment may be TRBD1 or TRBD2 (6 bases each). CDR1 MNHEY and CDR2 SMNVEV come from the germline V gene (reference sequence). The V end was cut by 8 bases, the J end by 3 bases, with 17 bases between. The CDR3 loop spans 14 amino acids. The CDR3: CASRGTQLDYEQYF. For the CDR3, the DNA is TGTGCCAGCCGCGGGACACAATTAGACTACGAGCAGTACTTC.

This chain connects TRBV20-1 to TRBJ2-5; D unresolved. The CDR3 extends over 13 amino acids. CDR1 and CDR2 from the germline V gene are DFQATT and SNEGSKA (reference sequence). V lost 3 bases, J lost 1 base, and 9 bases lay in between. The CDR3 sequence: CSASSPPQETQYF. CDR3 coding DNA: TGCAGTGCTAGTTCCCCCCCCCAAGAGACCCAGTACTTC.

This clonotype was found many times. The V gene is TRBV12-3 or TRBV12-4, the J gene TRBJ1-5, with D perhaps matching TRBD1 (5 bases). The length of the CDR3 is 14 residues. Trimming took off 3 bases at V and 5 bases at J, with 11 bases between the two ends. CDR3 residues: CASSLGQGYQPQHF. The CDR3 DNA reads TGTGCCAGCAGTTTGGGTCAGGGATATCAGCCCCAGCATTTT.

The table lists this clonotype with many counts. J is TRBJ2-6 and V is TRBV7-9; weak D call: TRBD2 (7 bases). From germline, CDR1 is SEHNR and CDR2 FQNEAQ (reference sequence). The V end lost 10 bases, the J end lost 3 bases, and 25 bases lay between the germline ends. This CDR3 spans 18 amino acids. CDR3 in DNA: TGTGCCATCCAAAGGGGGGGGGCGATTTTCAGTGGGGCCAACGTCCTGACTTTC. Protein product: CAIQRGGAIFSGANVLTF.

This clonotype was detected only once. Possible read error: a much larger clone is one base away. Lacking the conserved final phenylalanine or tryptophan, this CDR3 likely reflects a read error. The CDR3 coding sequence is TGCGCCAGCAGCCAAGAAACGGGGACCTACGAGCAGTACTTA. It yields the protein CASSQETGTYEQYL. The chain uses TRBV4-1 and TRBJ2-7, with D possibly TRBD2 on 5 matching bases. The V gene's germline CDR1 is MGHRA and CDR2 YSYEKL. The CDR3 length is 14 residues. The ends were cut back, 0 bases at V and 2 bases at J, with 8 bases in the middle.

A word on this clonotype: It may be a read error: a sequence one base away is much more abundant. Without the conserved terminal phenylalanine or tryptophan, this CDR3 likely stems from a read error. This chain links TRBV15 with TRBJ2-3, with TRBD1 identical over 9 bases. CDR1 is LNHNV and CDR2 is YYDKDF in the germline V gene (reference sequence). The CDR3 covers 15 residues. The V gene end was trimmed by 7 bases and the J gene end by 3 bases; junction bases not matched to a gene: 8. CDR3 amino acids: CATTLRDRATDTQYS. DNA for the CDR3: TGTGCCACCACCCTCCGGGACAGGGCGACAGATACGCAGTATTCT.

Worth noting for this clonotype: A much larger clone lies a single base off, so this may be a read error. The V and J genes are TRBV7-9 and TRBJ2-3; D might be TRBD1 or TRBD2, each matching 6 bases. The CDR3 is 15 amino acids. In germline, CDR1 is SEHNR, CDR2 FQNEAQ (reference sequence). The CDR3 sequence: CGSASGASNPDTQYF. In DNA form, the CDR3 reads TGTGGCAGCGCGTCGGGGGCATCGAATCCAGATACGCAGTATTTT.

This clonotype has a handful of counts. The chain recombines TRBV12-5 with TRBJ2-5; no clear D. The CDR3 is made up of 15 amino acids. Germline CDR1 LGHNT, CDR2 FRNRAP. The germline V and J ends were trimmed by 0 bases and 5 bases, with 13 bases remaining between them. In DNA, the CDR3 is TGTGCTAGTGGTTTGGTAGAGGCTAGGGCTGAGACCCAGTACTTC. Translation gives CASGLVEARAETQYF.

This clonotype was picked up many times. The chain is built from TRBV6-5 and TRBJ2-3, with TRBD1 matching over 7 bases. V was clipped by 0 bases and J by 6 bases; unmatched bases: 12. Germline lookup yields CDR1 MNHEY and CDR2 SVGAGI. The CDR3 extends over 17 amino acids. The CDR3 protein is CASSYSVEGARGDTQYF. CDR3 sequence (DNA): TGTGCCAGCAGTTACTCGGTTGAGGGGGCGCGAGGCGATACGCAGTATTTT.

To note about this clonotype: Since the CDR3 does not end with the conserved phenylalanine or tryptophan, this likely comes from a read error. The gene calls are TRBV13 and TRBJ2-5; TRBD2 might be the D (5 bases). The CDR3 has 15 residues. V was shortened by 1 base and J by 2 bases, with 11 bases between the two germline ends. CDR1 is PRHDT, CDR2 FYEKMQ, per germline (reference sequence). The CDR3 spells CASSLEAADQETQYL. CDR3 coding DNA: TGTGCCAGCAGCTTAGAAGCAGCGGATCAAGAGACCCAGTACCTC.

Of note for this clonotype: Since a much larger clone is just one base distant, this may be a read error. J is TRBJ2-4 and V is TRBV11-2; D is uncertain. This CDR3 has 13 amino acids. Germline CDR1 SGHAT, CDR2 FQNNGV. Here the CDR3 reads CASSLIVQNLQYF. CDR3 nucleotide sequence: TGTGCCAGCAGCTTAATCGTTCAAAACCTTCAGTACTTC. Filled out from reference TRBV11-2 and TRBJ2-4, the complete variable domain reads EAGVAQSPRYKIIEKRQSVAFWCNPISGHATLYWYQQILGQGPKLLIQFQNNGVVDDSQLPKDRFSAERLKGVDSTLKIQPAKLEDSAVYLCASSLIVQNLQYFGAGTRLSVL.

There are many counts of this clonotype. This chain connects TRBV12-5 to TRBJ2-2, with TRBD2 as a possible D gene (5 bases). The germline V gene encodes CDR1 LGHNT and CDR2 FRNRAP. The CDR3 loop spans 15 amino acids. V was trimmed by 2 bases and J by 4 bases, leaving 11 bases between them. The CDR3 DNA is TGTGCTAGTGGTTTGAGTACCGGGGTCACCGGGGAGCTGTTTTTT. Its protein product is CASGLSTGVTGELFF.

Regarding this clonotype: The junction departs from the called germline gene at one end, perhaps through a read error. V and J are TRBV9 and TRBJ1-6; D unresolved. From germline, CDR1 is SGDLS and CDR2 YYNGEE. This CDR3 comprises 14 residues. In DNA, the CDR3 is TGTGCCAGCAACGTAGGAGCCGCGACGGATCCCCTCCACTTT. Its translation is CASNVGAATDPLHF.

The J gene is TRBJ2-5, the V gene TRBV7-9; no definite D call. CDR1 and CDR2 from the germline V gene are SEHNR and FQNEAQ (reference sequence). Trimming removed 0 bases from V and 4 bases from J, with 12 bases in between. The CDR3 sequence is 15 residues long. The chain's CDR3 is CASSLAGPGLETQYF. The CDR3 DNA is TGTGCCAGCAGCTTAGCAGGCCCAGGTTTAGAGACCCAGTACTTC.

A note on this clonotype: An end of the junction differs from the germline gene, which may be a read error. The rearrangement uses TRBV7-6 and TRBJ2-2; D might be TRBD2 (5 bases). Germline CDR1 is SGHVS and CDR2 is FNYEAQ. This CDR3 is built from 16 residues. CDR3 DNA sequence: TGTGCCAGCAGCTTAGAGCCCCAGCGAACCACCGGGGAGCTGTGTTTT. Translation gives CASSLEPQRTTGELCF.

This clonotype was found a few times. An end of the junction differs from the germline gene, which may be a read error. The gene calls are TRBV29-1 and TRBJ1-2; possibly TRBD1 for D (5 bases). There are 15 residues in the CDR3. Germline CDR1 reads SQVTM; CDR2 reads ANQGSEA. The CDR3 region is CSVGLSGATNYDYTF. CDR3 in DNA: TGCAGCGTGGGGCTCTCCGGCGCCACTAACTATGACTACACCTTC. Full variable domain (remainder filled in from reference TRBV29-1 and TRBJ1-2): SAVISQKPSRDICQRGTSLTIQCQVDSQVTMMFWYRQQPGQSLTLIATANQGSEATYESGFVIDKFPISRPNLTFSTLTVSNMSPEDSSIYLCSVGLSGATNYDYTFGSGTRLTVV.

This clonotype occurred a few times. Compared with germline, one end of the junction differs, possibly owing to a read error. CDR3 residues: CASSVAGGASTDTQYF. The CDR3 DNA follows: TGTGCCAGCAGCGTAGCGGGGGGCGCCAGCACAGATACGCAGTATTTT. V gene TRBV7-9 combines with J gene TRBJ2-3, with 10 bases that match TRBD2. Germline V gene lookup returns CDR1 SEHNR and CDR2 FQNEAQ (reference sequence). This CDR3 spans 16 amino acids. Combining the CDR3 with reference TRBV7-9 and TRBJ2-3 gives the whole variable domain DTGVSQNPRHKITKRGQNVTFRCDPISEHNRLYWYRQTLGQGPEFLTYFQNEAQLEKSRLLSDRFSAERPKGSFSTLEIQRTEQGDSAMYLCASSVAGGASTDTQYFGPGTRLTVL.

The J gene is TRBJ2-3, the V gene TRBV19, with D uncertain. This CDR3 has 13 amino acids. The ends were cut back, 6 bases at V and 1 base at J, with 8 bases in the middle. Germline assignment: CDR1 LNHDA and CDR2 SQIVND (reference sequence). The CDR3, as DNA: TGTGCCAGTAGGTATGTTGGCACAGATACGCAGTATTTT. Translating it yields CASRYVGTDTQYF.

This clonotype has ten or more counts. This sequence joins TRBV5-1 and TRBJ2-5; 7 nucleotides line up with TRBD2. Trimming cost V 3 bases and J 5 bases; bases outside gene matches: 16. The CDR3 consists of 17 residues. Germline CDR1 is SGHRS and CDR2 is YFSETQ. The CDR3 reads CASSYNPGTTMLETQYF. The CDR3 nucleotides are TGCGCCAGCAGCTATAACCCCGGGACTACCATGCTCGAGACCCAGTACTTC.

This chain uses TRBV20-1 with TRBJ1-6; D unresolved. The CDR3 totals 16 residues. Germline V lookup: CDR1 DFQATT, CDR2 SNEGSKA (reference sequence). Trimming shortened V by 1 base and J by 2 bases, and 12 bases separated the two germline ends. The CDR3 coding sequence is TGCAGTGCTAGAGGGGAGGCTAGTGCCTATAATTCACCCCTCCACTTT. Its translation is CSARGEASAYNSPLHF.

Turning to this clonotype: The CDR3 does not close with the conserved phenylalanine or tryptophan, likely indicating a read error. The chain uses TRBV15 and TRBJ2-3; D uncertain. Germline CDR1 LNHNV, CDR2 YYDKDF (reference sequence). The CDR3 spans 17 residues. The germline V and J ends were trimmed by 3 bases and 4 bases, with 20 bases remaining between them. Here the CDR3 DNA reads TGTGCCACCAGCAGGGAATCCCCCCGGGTTGCGGCAGATACGCAGTATTTA. Protein: CATSRESPRVAADTQYL.

Details on this clonotype: The CDR3 does not close with the conserved phenylalanine or tryptophan, likely indicating a read error. DNA of the CDR3: TGTGCCAGCAGCTCCCAGGACTACCAAGAGACCCAGTACCTC. Translation: CASSSQDYQETQYL. The chain carries TRBV7-9 and TRBJ2-5, with D perhaps matching TRBD2 (5 bases). The CDR3 runs 14 residues. Germline loops: CDR1 SEHNR, CDR2 FQNEAQ (reference sequence). Trimming removed 4 bases at V and 0 bases at J, with 9 bases between.

The V call is TRBV7-9, the J call TRBJ2-7; possibly TRBD2 for D (7 bases). Trimming cost V 3 bases and J 3 bases, with 12 bases left between them. Per germline, CDR1 SEHNR and CDR2 FQNEAQ (reference sequence). CDR3 length: 14 residues. The CDR3 region is CASSLGGGNYEQYF. The CDR3 region has the DNA TGTGCCAGCAGCTTGGGCGGGGGCAACTACGAGCAGTACTTC. Complete variable domain (other parts from reference TRBV7-9 and TRBJ2-7): DTGVSQNPRHKITKRGQNVTFRCDPISEHNRLYWYRQTLGQGPEFLTYFQNEAQLEKSRLLSDRFSAERPKGSFSTLEIQRTEQGDSAMYLCASSLGGGNYEQYFGPGTRLTVT.

With regard to this clonotype: A clone one base away is much larger, so this may be a read error. The gene calls are TRBV28 and TRBJ2-7, with 8 bases identical to TRBD1. This CDR3 is built from 14 residues. Germline CDR1 and CDR2: MDHEN and SYDVKM. V lost 5 bases to trimming and J lost 8 bases; unmatched junction nucleotides: 11. The CDR3 protein is CASSPLYDRGKQYF. The DNA of the CDR3 is TGTGCCAGCAGTCCCCTTTATGACAGGGGAAAGCAGTACTTC.

This clonotype was recorded many times. The chain uses TRBV9 and TRBJ2-7, with D maybe TRBD2 (5 bases). The CDR3 consists of 15 residues. Deletions cut 4 bases from V and 9 bases from J, with 23 bases between. CDR1 is SGDLS and CDR2 is YYNGEE in the germline V gene. The CDR3 reads CASSPGGGPYVGQYF. DNA of the CDR3: TGTGCCAGCAGCCCCGGAGGAGGTCCCTACGTAGGGCAGTACTTC.

V usage is TRBV5-6 and J usage is TRBJ2-7; 7 bases line up with TRBD1. V lost 4 bases to trimming and J lost 4 bases; unmatched junction nucleotides: 8. Germline loops: CDR1 SGHDT, CDR2 YYEEEE. The CDR3 extends over 14 amino acids. The CDR3: CASSTRDRHYEQYF. The CDR3, as DNA: TGTGCCAGCAGCACCCGGGACAGACATTACGAGCAGTACTTC.